The 13 T cell receptor beta chains in this list originate from one sample, sequenced in a study of blood T cell repertoires in COVID-19. Repertoires were generated with immunoSEQ multiplex PCR, while TCRdb's copy carries only in-frame clones and drops some. The repertoire includes 110,000 to 150,000 clones, about 80% of them detected once, and 1.6% sits in the top ten. Sample: PBMCs or T cells enriched from blood (not recorded which). These TCRs come from a woman younger than 30 who had been exposed to COVID-19.

This chain joins TRBV9 and TRBJ2-1; 11 bases align to TRBD2. The trim removed 3 bases at V and 8 bases at J, leaving 4 bases unmatched. Germline assignment: CDR1 SGDLS and CDR2 YYNGEE. The CDR3 totals 14 residues. CDR3 amino acids: CASSATSGIDEQFF. The CDR3 DNA is TGTGCCAGCAGCGCGACTAGCGGGATAGATGAGCAGTTCTTC.

The chain links TRBV6-5 to TRBJ1-2; 7 bases line up with TRBD1. The germline gives CDR1 MNHEY, CDR2 SVGAGI. Trimming took 2 bases from V and 4 from J; bases not matched to a gene: 7. This CDR3 spans 15 amino acids. This chain's CDR3 is CASSYNRGRGYGYTF. The CDR3 bases are TGTGCCAGCAGTTACAACAGGGGCCGGGGCTATGGCTACACCTTC.

V is TRBV2 and J is TRBJ2-2; 14 bases align to TRBD2. V was clipped by 9 bases and J by 7 bases; unmatched bases: 4. Germline V CDR1 and CDR2: SNHLY, FYNNEI. The CDR3 consists of 14 residues. CDR3 sequence (DNA): TGTGCCAGGGGACTAGCGGGAGTGGGCGGGGAGCTGTTTTTT. Translated, it gives CARGLAGVGGELFF. Drawing the rest from reference TRBV2 and TRBJ2-2, the complete variable domain is EPEVTQTPSHQVTQMGQEVILRCVPISNHLYFYWYRQILGQKVEFLVSFYNNEISEKSEIFDDQFSVERPDGSNFTLKIRSTKLEDSAMYFCARGLAGVGGELFFGEGSRLTVL.

This clone was detected many times. This chain connects TRBV6-5 to TRBJ2-7; 10 bases fit TRBD2. Germline V gene lookup returns CDR1 MNHEY and CDR2 SVGAGI. CDR3 length: 15 amino acids. The ends lost 6 bases at V and 3 bases at J; junction bases unmatched: 8. This CDR3 reads CASSQQASGSYEQYF. The DNA of the CDR3 is TGTGCCAGCAGCCAGCAGGCTAGCGGGAGCTACGAGCAGTACTTC.

The CDR3 nucleotides are TGTGCCAGCAGCGTAGCGGGAGCCACAGATACGCAGTATTTT. Its translation: CASSVAGATDTQYF. The rearrangement joins TRBV9 to TRBJ2-3; tentative D call: TRBD2 (6 bases). Looked up from germline, CDR1 is SGDLS and CDR2 is YYNGEE. Trimming cost V 0 bases and J 2 bases, with 7 bases left between them. This CDR3 spans 14 amino acids.

The V call is TRBV6-5, the J call TRBJ1-2; D is possibly TRBD1 (5 bases). Trimming removed 6 bases from V and 7 bases from J, with 18 bases in between. Germline loops: CDR1 MNHEY, CDR2 SVGAGI. This CDR3 is built from 14 residues. In DNA, the CDR3 is TGTGCCAGCAGGAAAGACAGCCTAAGGGCTGGCTACACCTTC. Its protein product is CASRKDSLRAGYTF.

The V gene is TRBV28, the J gene TRBJ2-4; D perhaps matches TRBD2 (5 bases). Germline V gene lookup returns CDR1 MDHEN and CDR2 SYDVKM. The CDR3 consists of 15 residues. Trimming stripped 5 bases from V and 0 bases from J, with 11 bases between. The CDR3 reads CASSDRGLAKNIQYF. CDR3 coding DNA: TGTGCCAGCAGTGATCGCGGGCTAGCCAAAAACATTCAGTACTTC.

The chain carries TRBV30 and TRBJ1-4; weak D call: TRBD1 (5 bases). The germline CDR1 and CDR2 sequences are GTSNPN and SVGIG (reference sequence). V lost 1 base to trimming and J lost 4 bases, with 13 bases between them. The CDR3 covers 15 residues. The CDR3 DNA is TGTGCCTGGAGTGCTGACAGCCTAATTAATGAAAAACTGTTTTTT. As protein: CAWSADSLINEKLFF.

This clone was observed a few times. The chain combines TRBV5-1 with TRBJ1-1; TRBD1 is a possible D gene (6 bases). Trimming removed 4 bases at V and 0 bases at J, with 10 bases between. Germline V CDR1 and CDR2: SGHRS, YFSETQ. This CDR3 is built from 14 residues. CDR3 protein: CASSMDSMNTEAFF. The CDR3 nucleotides read TGCGCCAGCAGCATGGACAGCATGAACACTGAAGCTTTCTTT. Drawing the rest from reference TRBV5-1 and TRBJ1-1, the complete variable domain is KAGVTQTPRYLIKTRGQQVTLSCSPISGHRSVSWYQQTPGQGLQFLFEYFSETQRNKGNFPGRFSGRQFSNSRSEMNVSTLELGDSALYLCASSMDSMNTEAFFGQGTRLTVV.

The chain joins TRBV18 to TRBJ1-1; D call uncertain. With 1 base removed from V and 2 bases from J, the gap between germline ends came to 17 bases. Germline V gene data show CDR1 as KGHSH and CDR2 as LQKENI. This CDR3 has 17 residues. The CDR3 region is CASSPLRAGSGNTEAFF. The CDR3 DNA reads TGTGCCAGCTCACCACTCCGCGCCGGGTCCGGAAACACTGAAGCTTTCTTT.

This clone was recorded only once. This chain uses TRBV11-3 with TRBJ2-1, with TRBD2 as a possible D gene (6 bases). Looked up from germline, CDR1 is SGHNT and CDR2 is YENEEA. V was shortened by 0 bases and J by 4 bases, with 10 bases between the two germline ends. CDR3 length: 15 amino acids. CDR3 DNA sequence: TGTGCCAGCAGCTTAGATCCGGGAGTATACAATGAGCAGTTCTTC. Its translation: CASSLDPGVYNEQFF. Based on the CDR3 plus reference TRBV11-3 and TRBJ2-1, the full variable domain is EAGVVQSPRYKIIEKKQPVAFWCNPISGHNTLYWYLQNLGQGPELLIRYENEEAVDDSQLPKDRFSAERLKGVDSTLKIQPAELGDSAVYLCASSLDPGVYNEQFFGPGTRLTVL.

The rearrangement joins TRBV5-4 to TRBJ2-3, with 14 bases lining up with TRBD2. The V segment lost 4 bases and the J segment 5 bases; nucleotides outside the gene matches: 6. The CDR3 contains 16 residues. The germline CDR1 and CDR2 sequences are SGHNT and YYREEE (reference sequence). CDR3 in amino acids: CASSRTSGGLLDTQYF. CDR3 nucleotide sequence: TGTGCCAGCAGCCGGACTAGCGGGGGGCTTTTAGATACGCAGTATTTT.

The chain couples TRBV27 to TRBJ2-5, with 7 nucleotides matching TRBD1. The J segment lost 5 bases and the V segment lost 4 bases, leaving 4 bases of the junction unmatched. Looked up from germline, CDR1 is MNHEY and CDR2 is SMNVEV (reference sequence). This CDR3 contains 13 residues. This CDR3 reads CASSWTGRETQYF. CDR3 sequence (DNA): TGTGCCAGCAGTTGGACAGGTCGGGAGACCCAGTACTTC.